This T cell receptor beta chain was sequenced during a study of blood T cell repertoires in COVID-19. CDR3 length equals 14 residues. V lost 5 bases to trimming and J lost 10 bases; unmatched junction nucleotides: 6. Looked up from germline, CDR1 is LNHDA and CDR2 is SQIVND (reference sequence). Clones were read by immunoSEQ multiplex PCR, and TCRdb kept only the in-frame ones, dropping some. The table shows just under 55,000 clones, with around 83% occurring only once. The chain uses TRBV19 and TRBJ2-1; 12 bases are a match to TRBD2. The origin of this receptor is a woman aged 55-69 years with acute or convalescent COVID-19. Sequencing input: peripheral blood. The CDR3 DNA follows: TGTGCCAGTAGTGAGCGACTAGCGGGAGCGGAGCAGTTCTTC. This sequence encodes CASSERLAGAEQFF.